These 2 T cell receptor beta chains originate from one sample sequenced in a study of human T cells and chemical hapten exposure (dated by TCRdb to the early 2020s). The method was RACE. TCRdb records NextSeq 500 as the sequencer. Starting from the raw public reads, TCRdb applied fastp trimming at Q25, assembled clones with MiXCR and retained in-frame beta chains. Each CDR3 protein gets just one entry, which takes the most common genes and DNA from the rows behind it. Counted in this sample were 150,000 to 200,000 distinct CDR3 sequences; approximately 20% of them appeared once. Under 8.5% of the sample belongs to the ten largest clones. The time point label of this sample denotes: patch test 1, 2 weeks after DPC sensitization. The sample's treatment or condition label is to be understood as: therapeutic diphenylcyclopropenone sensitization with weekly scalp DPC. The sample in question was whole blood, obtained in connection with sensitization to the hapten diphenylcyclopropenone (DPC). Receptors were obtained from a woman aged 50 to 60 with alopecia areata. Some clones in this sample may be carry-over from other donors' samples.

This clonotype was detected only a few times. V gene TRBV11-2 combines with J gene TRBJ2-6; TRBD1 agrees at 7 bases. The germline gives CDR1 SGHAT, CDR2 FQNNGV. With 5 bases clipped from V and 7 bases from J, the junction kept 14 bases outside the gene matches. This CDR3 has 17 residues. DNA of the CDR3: TGTGCCAGCAGCCAGAGACAGGGAACTATTGGAGCCAACGTCCTGACTTTC. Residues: CASSQRQGTIGANVLTF.

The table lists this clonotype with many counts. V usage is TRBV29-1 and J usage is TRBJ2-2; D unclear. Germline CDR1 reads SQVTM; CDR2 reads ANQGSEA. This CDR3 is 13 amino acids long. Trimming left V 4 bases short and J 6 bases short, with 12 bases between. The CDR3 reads CSVGATGSGELFF. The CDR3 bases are TGCAGCGTTGGGGCCACCGGCTCCGGGGAGCTGTTTTTT.